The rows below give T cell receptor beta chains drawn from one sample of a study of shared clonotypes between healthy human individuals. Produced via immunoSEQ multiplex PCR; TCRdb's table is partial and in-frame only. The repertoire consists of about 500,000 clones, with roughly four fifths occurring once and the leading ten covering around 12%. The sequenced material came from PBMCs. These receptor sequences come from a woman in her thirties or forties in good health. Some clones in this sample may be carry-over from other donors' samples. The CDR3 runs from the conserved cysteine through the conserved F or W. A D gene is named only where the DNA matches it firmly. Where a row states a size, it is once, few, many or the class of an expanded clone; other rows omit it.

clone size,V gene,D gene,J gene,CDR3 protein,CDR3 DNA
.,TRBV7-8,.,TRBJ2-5,CASRPRLVPETQYF,TGTGCCAGCAGACCGCGACTAGTCCCGGAGACCCAGTACTTC
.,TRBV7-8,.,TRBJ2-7,CASSPRQRSYEQYF,TGTGCCAGCAGCCCGCGACAGCGGAGCTACGAGCAGTACTTC
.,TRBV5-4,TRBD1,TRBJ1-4,CASSLRTGEEKLFF,TGTGCCAGCAGCTTGAGGACAGGGGAAGAAAAACTGTTTTTT
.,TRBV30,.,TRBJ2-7,CAWSVSGYEQYF,TGTGCCTGGAGTGTATCGGGCTACGAGCAGTACTTC
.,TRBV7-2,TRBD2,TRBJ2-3,CASSLSSSGRRKDTQYF,TGTGCCAGCAGCTTAAGCTCTAGCGGGAGACGTAAAGATACGCAGTATTTT
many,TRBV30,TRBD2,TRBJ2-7,CAWSEGGLTYEQYF,TGTGCCTGGAGTGAGGGAGGGCTCACATACGAGCAGTACTTC
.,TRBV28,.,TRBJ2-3,CASSLSRVADTQYF,TGTGCCAGCAGTTTATCTAGAGTTGCAGATACGCAGTATTTT
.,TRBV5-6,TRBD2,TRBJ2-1,CASSRGTTAYNEQFF,TGTGCCAGCAGCCGCGGGACTACAGCCTACAATGAGCAGTTCTTC
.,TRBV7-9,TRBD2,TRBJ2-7,CASSGSGLAGRYEQYF,TGTGCCAGCAGCGGATCGGGACTAGCGGGTCGTTACGAGCAGTACTTC
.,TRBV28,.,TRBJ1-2,CASLSPSYGYTF,TGTGCCAGCCTAAGCCCTTCCTATGGCTACACCTTC
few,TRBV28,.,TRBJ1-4,CASSETSGGQEKLFF,TGTGCCAGCAGTGAAACTTCGGGGGGCCAAGAAAAACTGTTTTTT
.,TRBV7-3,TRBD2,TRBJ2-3,CASSLSGVVTDTQYF,TGTGCCAGCAGTCTCAGCGGGGTGGTTACAGATACGCAGTATTTT
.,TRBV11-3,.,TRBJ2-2,CASSLARQGELFF,TGTGCCAGCAGCTTAGCGAGACAGGGGGAGCTGTTTTTT
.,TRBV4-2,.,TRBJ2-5,CASSQDSRGPQETQYF,TGTGCCAGCAGCCAAGATTCCCGGGGACCCCAAGAGACCCAGTACTTC
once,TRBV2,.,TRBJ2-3,CASNGESTDTQYF,TGTGCCAGCAACGGGGAAAGCACAGATACGCAGTATTTT
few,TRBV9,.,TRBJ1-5,CASSVAGQGNQPQHF,TGTGCCAGCAGCGTAGCAGGGCAGGGCAATCAGCCCCAGCATTTT
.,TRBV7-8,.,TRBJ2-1,CASSLEYSEQFF,TGTGCCAGCAGCTTGGAGTACAGTGAGCAGTTCTTC
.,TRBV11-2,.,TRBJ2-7,CASSLDARGGDEQYF,TGTGCCAGCAGCTTAGACGCAAGGGGGGGCGACGAGCAGTACTTC
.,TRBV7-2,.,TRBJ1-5,CASSLALSGSNQPQHF,TGTGCCAGCAGCTTAGCGCTCAGTGGGAGCAATCAGCCCCAGCATTTT
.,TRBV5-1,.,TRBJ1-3,CASSLGQIGNTIYF,TGCGCCAGCAGCTTGGGACAGATTGGAAACACCATATATTTT
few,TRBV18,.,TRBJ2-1,CASPRNYNEQFF,TGTGCCAGCCCCCGGAACTACAATGAGCAGTTCTTC
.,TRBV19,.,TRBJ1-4,CASSIGEVGEKLFF,TGTGCCAGTAGTATTGGGGAGGTGGGCGAAAAACTGTTTTTT